This T cell receptor (beta chain) was sequenced for a study of shared clonotypes between healthy human individuals. V lost 1 base to trimming and J lost 2 bases, with 11 bases between them. CDR3 size: 15 residues. From germline, CDR1 is SEHNR and CDR2 FQNEAQ (reference sequence). Only in-frame clones appear in the TCRdb table, and some are missing; sequencing was by immunoSEQ multiplex PCR. The top ten hold approximately 1% of the sample, which has 1.5 million to 2.5 million clones, approximately 94% seen once. Naive CD8 cells comprised CD45RO-negative, CCR7-positively selected cells, excluding terminally differentiated effector memory CD45RA+ cells.

The receptor was isolated from a man aged 18 to 29 in good health. The chain recombines TRBV7-9 with TRBJ1-1; weak D call: TRBD1 (5 bases). The material sequenced was naive CD8+ T cells sorted from blood. CDR3 protein: CASSLGRDGNTEAFF. In DNA, the CDR3 is TGTGCCAGCAGCTTAGGACGGGACGGCAACACTGAAGCTTTCTTT.